These T cell receptor beta chains were read from a single sample in a study of post-analysis software for immune sequencing data. TCRdb redid the calling of the PCR reads with MiXCR, one entry per CDR3 protein. The sample shows about 800,000 distinct CDR3 sequences, 25% to 30% of them seen only once. The sample consisted of blood. The receptors stem from a girl aged 10-17 years with multiple sclerosis. Each CDR3 is given with its conserved first and last residue. Fields, in order: clone size, V gene, J gene, D gene, CDR3 length, CDR3 DNA, CDR3 protein. D genes are given only for firm matches. Size is stated for part of the rows, as once, few or many counts, or as a class when the clone is expanded.

>-|TRBV7-2|TRBJ1-2|TRBD1|15
TGTGCCAGCAGCGGATTCGACAGGGGAGTTGATGGCTACACCTTC
CASSGFDRGVDGYTF
>few|TRBV7-9|TRBJ2-1|-|11
TGTGCCAGCAGCCAATCGATAGAGCAGTTCTTC
CASSQSIEQFF
>-|TRBV20-1|TRBJ2-1|-|14
TGCAGTGCTAGAGATCCTTGGGCGATCAATGAGCAGTTCTTC
CSARDPWAINEQFF
>few|TRBV4-1|TRBJ2-7|-|16
TGCGCCAGCAGCCAAGGTTCCGGGGGGCGATCCTACGAGCAGTACTTC
CASSQGSGGRSYEQYF
>many|TRBV7-2|TRBJ1-6|-|14
TGTGCCAGCAGCTTAGATGGGTATAATTCACCCCTCCACTTT
CASSLDGYNSPLHF
>-|TRBV3-1|TRBJ2-3|TRBD2|16
TGTGCCAGCAGCCAAGAGGGTGGCGGGGGGGGAGATACGCAGTATTTT
CASSQEGGGGGDTQYF
>-|TRBV4-3|TRBJ2-2|TRBD2|19
TGCGCCAGCAGCCAGCCCGGGACTAGCGGGAGGGCCGTCGCCGGGGAGCTGTTTTTT
CASSQPGTSGRAVAGELFF
>many|TRBV7-2|TRBJ2-3|TRBD2|18
TGTGCCAGCAGCCTCCGGGTGGCGGGAGGGCCCAGCACAGATACGCAGTATTTT
CASSLRVAGGPSTDTQYF
>few|TRBV18|TRBJ1-2|-|18
TGTGCCAGCTCCCAGCTCGGGCCCCCCACGTTGGGCCGGGATGGCTACACCTTC
CASSQLGPPTLGRDGYTF
>-|TRBV7-2|TRBJ2-3|-|17
TGTGCCAGCAGCTTTCAGGGGGGAGCAGCTAGCACAGATACGCAGTATTTT
CASSFQGGAASTDTQYF
>-|TRBV6-5|TRBJ2-5|TRBD1|16
TGTGCCAGCAGTTACCTGATCGGGACAGGGGCTGAGACCCAGTACTTC
CASSYLIGTGAETQYF
>-|TRBV5-1|TRBJ2-5|TRBD2|18
TGCGCCAGCAGCAAACCCTCGACTAGCGGGAGGACAGAAGAGACCCAGTACTTC
CASSKPSTSGRTEETQYF
>-|TRBV20-1|TRBJ2-3|TRBD2|17
TGCAGTGCCGGCCAGACTAGCGGGACTTATAGCACAGATACGCAGTATTTT
CSAGQTSGTYSTDTQYF
>-|TRBV12-3/TRBV12-4|TRBJ2-5|TRBD1|16
TGTGCCAGCGGCCGGACACGACAGGGAATGAGGGAGACCCAGTACTTC
CASGRTRQGMRETQYF
>-|TRBV3-1|TRBJ2-7|-|14
TGTGCCAGCACTCCTGGGTGGGCTAACCACGAGCAGTACTTC
CASTPGWANHEQYF
>-|TRBV5-1|TRBJ2-3|TRBD1|15
TGCGCCAGCAGCTTCCAGGGGGCATTCCCAGATACGCAGTATTTT
CASSFQGAFPDTQYF
>few|TRBV7-2|TRBJ2-5|-|14
TGTGCCAGCAGCTTAGGTTCGGGGGTCGTGGCCCAGTACTTC
CASSLGSGVVAQYF
>-|TRBV29-1|TRBJ1-2|-|14
TGCAGCGTTGGGGGGGGGCGGCGAGGCTATGGCTACACCTTC
CSVGGGRRGYGYTF
>-|TRBV28|TRBJ2-3|TRBD2|16
TGTGCCAGCAGCGGACTTAGCGGGAGTGCCGCAGATACGCAGTATTTT
CASSGLSGSAADTQYF
>few|TRBV28|TRBJ2-7|-|13
TGTGCCAGCAGGGACTTGACGCGTGTCGAGCAGTACTTC
CASRDLTRVEQYF
>few|TRBV5-1|TRBJ2-5|TRBD1|17
TGCGCCAGCAGCCGTTTCTTACAGGGGGGCCGTGGGGAGACCCAGTACTTC
CASSRFLQGGRGETQYF
>-|TRBV5-1|TRBJ2-1|TRBD1|16
TGCGCCAGCAGCACGGGACAGGGGGCCCCCAACAATGAGCAGTTCTTC
CASSTGQGAPNNEQFF
>-|TRBV28|TRBJ2-1|-|16
TGTGCCAGCAGTTTAATTGAGGTAGCGGACAACAATGAGCAGTTCTTC
CASSLIEVADNNEQFF